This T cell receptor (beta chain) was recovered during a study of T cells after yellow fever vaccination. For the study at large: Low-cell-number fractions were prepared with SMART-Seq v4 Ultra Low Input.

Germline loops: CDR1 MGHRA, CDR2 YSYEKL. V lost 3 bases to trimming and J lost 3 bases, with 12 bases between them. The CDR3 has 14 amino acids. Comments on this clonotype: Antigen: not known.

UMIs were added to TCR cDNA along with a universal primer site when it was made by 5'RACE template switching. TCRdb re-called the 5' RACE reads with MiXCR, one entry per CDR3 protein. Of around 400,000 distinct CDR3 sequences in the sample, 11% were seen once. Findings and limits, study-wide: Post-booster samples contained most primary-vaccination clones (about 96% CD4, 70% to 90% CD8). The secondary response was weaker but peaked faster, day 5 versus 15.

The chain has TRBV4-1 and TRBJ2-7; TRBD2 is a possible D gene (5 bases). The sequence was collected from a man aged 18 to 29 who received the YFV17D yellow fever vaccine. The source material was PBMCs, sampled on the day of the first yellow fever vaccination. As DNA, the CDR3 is TGCGCCAGCAGCCATCCCGGGGAGAACTACGAGCAGTACTTC. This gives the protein CASSHPGENYEQYF.